This entry describes one T cell receptor beta chain. Its cognate antigen is unknown. Among participants with HIV, every one received treatment in the United States. The sample comes from a study of long-term antiretroviral therapy in people with HIV. The assay used was immunoSEQ (version v3.0), run at survey level. Repertoires were generated with immunoSEQ multiplex PCR, while TCRdb's copy carries only in-frame clones and drops some. The sample contains about 30,000 clones, about nine tenths of which appear only once. This CDR3 contains 15 residues. With 5 bases clipped from V and 7 bases from J, the junction kept 10 bases outside the gene matches. CDR1 and CDR2 from the germline V gene are SGHRS and YFSETQ. General study findings and limits: The study found narrower CDR3 length ranges in HIV repertoires than in controls. Patients on ART gained diversity, which nonetheless stayed below transplant donor controls.

The sequence came from a man aged 45 to 65 with HIV. V is TRBV5-1 and J is TRBJ2-2; 8 positions match TRBD2. Sequenced here: unsorted PBMCs, sampled 3.2 years before starting antiretroviral therapy. CDR3 nucleotide sequence: TGCGCCAGCAGTCACAACGGGGGGGATGTCGGGGAGCTGTTTTTT. Its protein is CASSHNGGDVGELFF.